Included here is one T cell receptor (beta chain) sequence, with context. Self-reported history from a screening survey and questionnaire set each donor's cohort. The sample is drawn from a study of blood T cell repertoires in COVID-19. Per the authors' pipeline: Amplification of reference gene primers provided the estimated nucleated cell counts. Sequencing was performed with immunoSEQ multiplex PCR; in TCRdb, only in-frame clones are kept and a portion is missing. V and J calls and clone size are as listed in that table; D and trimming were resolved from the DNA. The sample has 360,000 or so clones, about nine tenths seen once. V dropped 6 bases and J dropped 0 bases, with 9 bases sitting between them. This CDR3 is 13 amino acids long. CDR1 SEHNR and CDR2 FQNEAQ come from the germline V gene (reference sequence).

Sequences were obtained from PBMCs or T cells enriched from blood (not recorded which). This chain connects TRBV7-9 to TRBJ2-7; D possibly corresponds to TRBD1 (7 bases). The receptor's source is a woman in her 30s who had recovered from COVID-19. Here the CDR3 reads CASRRDSSYEQYF. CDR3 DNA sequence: TGTGCCAGCAGGCGGGACAGCTCCTACGAGCAGTACTTC.